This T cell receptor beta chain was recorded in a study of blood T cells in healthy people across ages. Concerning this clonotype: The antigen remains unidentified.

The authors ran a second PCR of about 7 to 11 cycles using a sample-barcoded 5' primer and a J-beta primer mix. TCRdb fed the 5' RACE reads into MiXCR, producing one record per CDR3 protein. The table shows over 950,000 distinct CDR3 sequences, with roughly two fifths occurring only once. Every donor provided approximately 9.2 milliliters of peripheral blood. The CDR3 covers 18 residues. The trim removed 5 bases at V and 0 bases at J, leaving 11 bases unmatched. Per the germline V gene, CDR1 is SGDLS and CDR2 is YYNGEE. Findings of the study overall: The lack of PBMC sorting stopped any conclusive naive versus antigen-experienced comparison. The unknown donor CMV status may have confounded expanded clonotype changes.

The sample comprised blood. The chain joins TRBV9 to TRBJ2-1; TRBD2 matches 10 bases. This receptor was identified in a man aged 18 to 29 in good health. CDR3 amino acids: CASSETTSGAYSYNEQFF. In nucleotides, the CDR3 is TGTGCCAGCAGTGAAACCACTAGCGGGGCTTACTCCTACAATGAGCAGTTCTTC.